This TCR beta chain originates from a study of CD8 T cells in ankylosing spondylitis. Ten or more counts support this clonotype. Its target is not known. General study findings and limits: Disease-associated clones were CD8+ and fairly uncommon in peripheral blood.

This CDR3 contains 15 residues. The V and J ends lost 0 bases and 4 bases respectively, with 11 bases between them. The germline gives CDR1 SGHRS, CDR2 YFSETQ. TCRdb recomputed calls from the 5' RACE reads with MiXCR, one row per CDR3 protein. The table lists 230,000 or so distinct CDR3 sequences, about 24% of them singletons, with approximately 0.61% in the top ten. This TCR was recovered from a male donor with ankylosing spondylitis or in good health (not recorded which). The rearrangement uses TRBV5-1 and TRBJ1-5; D may be TRBD1 (6 bases). The sequenced material came from blood, either unsorted or a sorted T cell fraction (not recorded which). CDR3 in amino acids: CASSLAGDTNQPQHF. CDR3 DNA sequence: TGCGCCAGCAGCTTGGCGGGGGACACTAATCAGCCCCAGCATTTT.